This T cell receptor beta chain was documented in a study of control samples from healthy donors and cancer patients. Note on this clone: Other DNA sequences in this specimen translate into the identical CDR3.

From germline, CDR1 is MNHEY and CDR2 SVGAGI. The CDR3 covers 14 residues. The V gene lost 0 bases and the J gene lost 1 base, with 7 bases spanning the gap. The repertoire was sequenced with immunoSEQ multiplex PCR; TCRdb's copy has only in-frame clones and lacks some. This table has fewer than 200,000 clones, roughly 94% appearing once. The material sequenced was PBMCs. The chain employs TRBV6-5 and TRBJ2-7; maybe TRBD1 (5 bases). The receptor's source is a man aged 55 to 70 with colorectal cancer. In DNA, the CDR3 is TGTGCCAGCAGTTACTCAGCAGGGTCCTACGAGCAGTACTTC. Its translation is CASSYSAGSYEQYF.